This TCR beta chain is from a study of T cells in Graves' hyperthyroidism and ophthalmopathy. Overall study results and limits: Blood samples included most of the expanded thyroid clonotypes exceeding 0.001. For ophthalmopathy, model prediction preceded onset by a median about 6.2 months. Separating ophthalmopathy from stable hyperthyroidism was achieved by a 13 V-J model.

Germline CDR1 and CDR2: SGHRS and YFSETQ. CDR3 length: 13 amino acids. The V and J ends lost 5 bases and 2 bases respectively, with 8 bases between them. The CDR3 regions of TCR beta were amplified from RNA transcripts. The HTBI set primed first-round TCR CDR3 RT-PCR. One entry per CDR3 protein, called by TCRdb with MiXCR from the multiplex PCR reads. Of 500,000 to 600,000 distinct CDR3 sequences in the sample, roughly 50% were seen once. This clonotype was counted a single time. Its antigen remains unidentified. This rearrangement joins TRBV5-1 to TRBJ2-4, with no clear D. This TCR was recovered from an adult woman with Graves' disease, either hyperthyroidism or ophthalmopathy (not recorded which). The sample comprised peripheral blood or thyroid tissue (not recorded which). In nucleotides, the CDR3 is TGCGCCAGCAGACCCTGGACCAAAAACATTCAGTACTTC. Its protein is CASRPWTKNIQYF.